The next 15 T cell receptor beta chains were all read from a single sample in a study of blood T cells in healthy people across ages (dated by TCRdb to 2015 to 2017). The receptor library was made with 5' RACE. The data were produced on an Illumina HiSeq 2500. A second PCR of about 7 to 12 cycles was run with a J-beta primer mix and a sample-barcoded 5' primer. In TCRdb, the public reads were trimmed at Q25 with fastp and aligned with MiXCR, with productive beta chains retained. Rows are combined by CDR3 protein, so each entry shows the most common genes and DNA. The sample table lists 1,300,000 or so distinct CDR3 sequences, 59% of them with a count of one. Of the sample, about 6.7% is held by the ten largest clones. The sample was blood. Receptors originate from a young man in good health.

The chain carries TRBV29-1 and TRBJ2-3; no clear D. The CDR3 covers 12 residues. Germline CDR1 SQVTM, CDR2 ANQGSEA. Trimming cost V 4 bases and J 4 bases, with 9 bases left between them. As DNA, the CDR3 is TGCAGCGTTGGAGTTAACCCAGATACGCAGTATTTT. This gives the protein CSVGVNPDTQYF.

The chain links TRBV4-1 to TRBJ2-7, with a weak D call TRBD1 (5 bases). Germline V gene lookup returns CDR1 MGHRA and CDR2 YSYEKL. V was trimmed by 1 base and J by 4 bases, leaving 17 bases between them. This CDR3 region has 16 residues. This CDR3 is CASSQAFLGALYEQYF. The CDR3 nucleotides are TGCGCCAGCAGCCAAGCTTTTTTAGGGGCATTGTACGAGCAGTACTTC.

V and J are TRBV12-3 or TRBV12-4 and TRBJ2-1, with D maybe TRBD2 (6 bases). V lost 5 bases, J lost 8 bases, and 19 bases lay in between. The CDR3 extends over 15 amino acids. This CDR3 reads CASSRDWRRIDEQFF. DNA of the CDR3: TGTGCCAGCAGTCGGGACTGGCGTCGGATCGATGAGCAGTTCTTC.

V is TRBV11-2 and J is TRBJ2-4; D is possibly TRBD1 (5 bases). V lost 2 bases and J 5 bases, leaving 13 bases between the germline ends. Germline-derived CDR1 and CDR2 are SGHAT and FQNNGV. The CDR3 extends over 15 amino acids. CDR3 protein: CASSLIQGMENIQYF. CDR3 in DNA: TGTGCCAGCAGCTTAATCCAGGGAATGGAAAACATTCAGTACTTC.

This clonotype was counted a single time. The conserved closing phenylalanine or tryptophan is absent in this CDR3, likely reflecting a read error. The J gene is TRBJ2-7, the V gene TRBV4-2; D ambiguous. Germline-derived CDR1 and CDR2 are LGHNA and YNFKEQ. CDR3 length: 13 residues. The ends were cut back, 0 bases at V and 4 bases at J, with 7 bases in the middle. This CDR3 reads CASSQDWGYEQYI. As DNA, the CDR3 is TGTGCCAGCAGCCAAGATTGGGGATACGAGCAGTACATC.

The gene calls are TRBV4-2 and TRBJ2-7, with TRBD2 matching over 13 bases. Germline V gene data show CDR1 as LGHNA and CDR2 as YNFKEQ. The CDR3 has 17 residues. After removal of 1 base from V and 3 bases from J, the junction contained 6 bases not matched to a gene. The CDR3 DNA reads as TGTGCCAGCAGCCAAGCTACTAGCGGGAGGGGAAACTACGAGCAGTACTTC. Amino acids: CASSQATSGRGNYEQYF.

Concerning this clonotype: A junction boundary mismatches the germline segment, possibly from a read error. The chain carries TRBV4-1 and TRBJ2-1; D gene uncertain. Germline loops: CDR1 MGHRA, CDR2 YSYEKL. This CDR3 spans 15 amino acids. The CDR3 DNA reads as TGCACCAGCAGCCAATCTGGCATCACCTACAATGAGCAGTTCTTC. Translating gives CTSSQSGITYNEQFF.

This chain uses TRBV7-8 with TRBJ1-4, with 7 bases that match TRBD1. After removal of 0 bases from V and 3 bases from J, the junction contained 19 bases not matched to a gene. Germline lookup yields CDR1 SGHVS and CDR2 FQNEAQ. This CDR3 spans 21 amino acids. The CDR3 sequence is CASSLAKPYRQGRGPNEKLFF. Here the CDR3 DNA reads TGTGCCAGCAGCTTAGCCAAACCGTATCGACAGGGTAGAGGACCTAATGAAAAACTGTTTTTT.

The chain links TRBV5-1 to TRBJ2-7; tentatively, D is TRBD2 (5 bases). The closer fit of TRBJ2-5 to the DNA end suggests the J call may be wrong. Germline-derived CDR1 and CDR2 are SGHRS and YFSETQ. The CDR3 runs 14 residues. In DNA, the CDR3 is TGCGCCAGCAGCTTGTCGGGGAACCGAGAGACCCAGTACTTC. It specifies CASSLSGNRETQYF.

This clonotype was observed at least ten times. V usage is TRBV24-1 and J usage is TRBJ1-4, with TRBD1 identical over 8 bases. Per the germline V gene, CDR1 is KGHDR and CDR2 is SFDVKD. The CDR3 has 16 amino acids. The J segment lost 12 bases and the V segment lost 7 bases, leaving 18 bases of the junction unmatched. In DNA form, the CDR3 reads TGTGCCACCAGGTTATCACTGCTGGACAGGGCATCGGAACTGTTTTTT. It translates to CATRLSLLDRASELFF.

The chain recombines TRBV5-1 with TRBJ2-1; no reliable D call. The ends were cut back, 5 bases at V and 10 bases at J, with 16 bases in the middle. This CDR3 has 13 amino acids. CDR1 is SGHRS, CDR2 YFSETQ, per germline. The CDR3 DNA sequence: TGCGCCAGCAGTGATCGTGGGGATTGGGAGCAGTTCTTC. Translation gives CASSDRGDWEQFF.

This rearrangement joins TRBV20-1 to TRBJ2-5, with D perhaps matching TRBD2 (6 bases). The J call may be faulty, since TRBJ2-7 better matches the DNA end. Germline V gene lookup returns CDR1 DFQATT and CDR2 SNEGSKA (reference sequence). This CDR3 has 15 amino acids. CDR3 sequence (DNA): TGCAGTGCCGTCGGGCTGGCGGGGATAGAAAACGAGCAGTACTTC. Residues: CSAVGLAGIENEQYF.

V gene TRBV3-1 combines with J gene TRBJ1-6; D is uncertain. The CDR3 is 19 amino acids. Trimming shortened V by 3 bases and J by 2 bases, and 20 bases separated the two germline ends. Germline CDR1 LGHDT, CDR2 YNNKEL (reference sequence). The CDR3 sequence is CASSQISEVRSTYNSPLHF. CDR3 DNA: TGTGCCAGCAGCCAGATATCCGAGGTTAGGTCTACCTATAATTCACCCCTCCACTTT.

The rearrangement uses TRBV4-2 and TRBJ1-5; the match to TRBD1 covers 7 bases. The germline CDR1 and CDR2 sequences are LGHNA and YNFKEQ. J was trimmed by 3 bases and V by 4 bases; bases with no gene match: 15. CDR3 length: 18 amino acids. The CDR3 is CASSPGTVNPRDNQPQHF. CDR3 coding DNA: TGTGCCAGCAGCCCGGGGACAGTAAACCCCAGGGACAATCAGCCCCAGCATTTT.

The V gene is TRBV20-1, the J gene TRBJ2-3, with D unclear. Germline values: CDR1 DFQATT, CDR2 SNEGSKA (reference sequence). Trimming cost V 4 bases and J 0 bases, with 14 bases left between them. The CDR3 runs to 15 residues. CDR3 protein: CSANLPATSTDTQYF. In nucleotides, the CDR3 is TGCAGTGCTAATCTCCCGGCTACTAGCACAGATACGCAGTATTTT.